One sample yielded the 13 T cell receptor beta chains listed below, sequenced in a study of tumor-infiltrating lymphocytes in primary liver carcinoma. Unsorted bulk tissue of roughly 17-33 mg yielded co-extracted RNA and DNA. A primer matching the constant region was used to make TCR beta cDNA from approximately 520 ng of total RNA. Slightly modified ARM-PCR with three nested multiplex PCR rounds yielded TCR beta libraries. TRBV1-TRBV30 forward primers and a C-beta reverse primer were used in the first two PCR rounds, which each ran for ten to eleven cycles. A single record per CDR3 protein comes from TCRdb applying MiXCR to the multiplex PCR reads. Of about 130,000 distinct CDR3 sequences listed, under 65% are singletons. The source material was liver tumor tissue from sampling region 3. Subset denoted: tumor region T3, left-lateral pole. The receptors shown here come from a woman aged 55 to 70 with primary liver carcinoma and hepatitis B virus infection.

The chain has TRBV5-1 and TRBJ2-1, with a weak D call TRBD1 (7 bases). The CDR3 covers 15 residues. Germline CDR1 SGHRS, CDR2 YFSETQ. The ends were cut back, 8 bases at V and 4 bases at J, with 19 bases in the middle. CDR3 nucleotides: TGCGCCAGTTCAGGGGGAGGTAATCTTTACAATGAGCAGTTCTTC. This translates into CASSGGGNLYNEQFF.

With regard to this clonotype: It may be a read error: a sequence one base away is much more abundant. The chain has TRBV28 and TRBJ2-2; D is unresolved. Trimming shortened V by 10 bases and J by 0 bases, and 9 bases separated the two germline ends. This CDR3 has 13 amino acids. Germline CDR1 is MDHEN and CDR2 is SYDVKM. The chain's CDR3 is CATTLTNTGELFF. The CDR3 DNA reads as TGTGCCACCACGCTGACGAACACCGGGGAGCTGTTTTTT.

This clonotype appeared a few times. A much larger clone differs by one base, so this may be a read error. Here the CDR3 omits its conserved ending phenylalanine or tryptophan, so a read error is the likely source. The rearrangement uses TRBV29-1 and TRBJ2-7; 10 bases are a match to TRBD1. CDR3 size: 13 residues. The V and J ends lost 3 bases and 9 bases, in that order; junction bases with no gene match: 8. The germline V gene has CDR1 SQVTM and CDR2 ANQGSEA. This chain's CDR3 is CSVDDGTGARQYL. The CDR3 DNA reads as TGCAGCGTTGATGACGGGACAGGGGCCAGGCAGTACCTC.

The table lists this clonotype with many counts. The V gene is TRBV7-9, the J gene TRBJ1-5; D remains ambiguous. The CDR3 spans 15 residues. Germline V gives CDR1 SEHNR, CDR2 FQNEAQ (reference sequence). Trimming took off 4 bases at V and 0 bases at J, with 10 bases between the two ends. CDR3 region: CASSSPGNSNQPQHF. The CDR3 coding sequence is TGTGCCAGCAGCTCCCCGGGCAATAGCAATCAGCCCCAGCATTTT.

For this clonotype: One end of the junction varies from germline; a read error may be responsible. V and J are TRBV11-2 and TRBJ1-3; D not resolved. CDR3 size: 16 residues. Germline CDR1 reads SGHAT; CDR2 reads FQNNGV. In nucleotides, the CDR3 is TGTGCCAGCAGCCAGAGGGTCCAAGCCTCTGGAAACATCATATATTTT. Its protein is CASSQRVQASGNIIYF.

In its sample, this clonotype was seen many times. The rearrangement links TRBV6-5 to TRBJ1-1; D uncertain. V lost 7 bases, J lost 1 base, and 16 bases lay in between. Germline V gene sequence: CDR1 MNHEY, CDR2 SVGAGI. This CDR3 is built from 15 residues. The CDR3 nucleotides read TGTGCCAGCATCCCGACACCTACATCGAACACTGAAGCTTTCTTT. Translating gives CASIPTPTSNTEAFF.

This clonotype was detected only a few times. The chain links TRBV7-9 to TRBJ2-4; D might be TRBD2 (6 bases). The CDR3 loop spans 15 amino acids. Trimming removed 0 bases from V and 2 bases from J, with 8 bases in between. Germline CDR1 and CDR2: SEHNR and FQNEAQ (reference sequence). The CDR3 coding sequence is TGTGCCAGCAGCTTAGCGGGAGGCCCCAAAAACATTCAGTACTTC. It is translated as CASSLAGGPKNIQYF.

J is TRBJ2-3 and V is TRBV4-1, with D maybe TRBD1 (6 bases). Germline assignment: CDR1 MGHRA and CDR2 YSYEKL. This CDR3 is 15 amino acids long. Trimming took off 1 base at V and 9 bases at J, with 17 bases between the two ends. The CDR3 protein is CASSQGRGTIDTQYF. The CDR3 nucleotides read TGCGCCAGCAGCCAAGGAAGGGGGACCATAGACACGCAGTATTTT.

About this clonotype itself: Because the CDR3 is missing its conserved closing phenylalanine or tryptophan, this is likely a read error. This chain links TRBV6-1 with TRBJ2-5, with 13 bases aligning to TRBD2. This CDR3 region has 15 residues. Germline loops: CDR1 MNHNS, CDR2 SASEGT. The CDR3 spells CASSLLAGGQETQYL. CDR3 in DNA: TGTGCTAGCAGTTTACTAGCGGGAGGGCAAGAGACCCAGTACCTC.

In the case of this clonotype: A much larger clone differs by one base, so this may be a read error. The chain joins TRBV6-1 to TRBJ2-2, with 11 nucleotides matching TRBD1. This CDR3 region has 19 residues. Per germline, CDR1 MNHNS and CDR2 SASEGT. Here the CDR3 reads CASRAGQGAKTANTVELFF. CDR3 DNA: TGTGCCAGCAGGGCTGGACAGGGGGCGAAAACCGCGAACACCGTGGAGCTGTTTTTT.

Of note for this clonotype: This could be a read error, since a much larger clone is one nucleotide away. This chain links TRBV6-2 or TRBV6-3 with TRBJ2-6; 7 nucleotides match TRBD1. The CDR3 consists of 19 residues. Germline values: CDR1 MNHEY, CDR2 SVGEGT. Trimming at V came to 8 bases and at J to 0 bases, leaving 16 bases not matched to a gene. The CDR3 DNA is TGTGCCAGCTGTTCCCTAGGGACAGCGACTCACTCTGGGGCCAACGTCCTGACTTTC. Protein: CASCSLGTATHSGANVLTF.

Of note for this clonotype: A read error is possible here, since a much larger clone lies one base away. The chain uses TRBV5-5 and TRBJ1-4, with D hard to call. Looked up from germline, CDR1 is SGHKS and CDR2 is YYEKEE (reference sequence). CDR3 length equals 13 residues. The CDR3 DNA is TGTGCCAGCCGGGAAGGGCTTTGGGAAAGACTGTTTTTT. This translates into CASREGLWERLFF.

This clonotype has only one observation. This chain connects TRBV29-1 to TRBJ1-1; no definite D call. CDR1 and CDR2 from the germline V gene are SQVTM and ANQGSEA. This CDR3 contains 16 residues. The DNA for the CDR3 is TGCACCGTAAGGGAGGCTAGAGAGGTATCGAACACTGAAGCTTTCTTT. This encodes CTVREAREVSNTEAFF. Variable domain in full (rest from reference TRBV29-1 and TRBJ1-1): SAVISQKPSRDICQRGTSLTIQCQVDSQVTMMFWYRQQPGQSLTLIATANQGSEATYESGFVIDKFPISRPNLTFSTLTVSNMSPEDSSIYLCTVREAREVSNTEAFFGQGTRLTVV.